This TCR beta chain was observed in a study of early T cells in non-severe SARS-CoV-2 infection. This CDR3 is built from 13 residues. Per germline, CDR1 LGHNA and CDR2 YSLEER. V dropped 4 bases and J dropped 6 bases, with 13 bases sitting between them. General study findings and limits: CD4 and private specificities were missed by VDJdb matching, which favored anti-spike CD8 responses.

Turning to this clonotype: Its antigen is undetermined.

Unique molecular identifiers were added to individual cDNA molecules. TCRdb passed the 5' RACE reads through MiXCR, listing each CDR3 protein once. The data show about 29,000 distinct CDR3 sequences, less than 7.5% seen once. The chain carries TRBV4-3 and TRBJ2-7; a weak D match, TRBD2 (6 bases). This clonotype was obtained from an adult who was a healthcare worker with PCR-confirmed SARS-CoV-2 infection or an uninfected control (not recorded which). The specimen was whole blood. The CDR3 sequence is CASSPTSSAEQYF. CDR3 in DNA: TGCGCCAGCAGCCCGACTAGTTCGGCCGAGCAGTACTTC.